This paragraph covers one T cell receptor beta chain sequence. Antigen unknown. The data were obtained in a study of cytomegalovirus exposure and HLA in healthy donors. Whole-study context: A subsequent analysis reported that the roughly 120 validation repertoires were produced on the same platform that had also been used for the approximately 710 first-cohort repertoires. Study-level points and caveats: A few chains linked to CMV were shown in vitro to be specific for CMV antigens. Many donors shared some public TCRs, even though most TCR sequences were rare.

Method: immunoSEQ multiplex PCR; TCRdb's copy keeps in-frame clones and lacks some. The sample shows roughly 240,000 clones, around 87% of them seen only once. The germline V and J ends were trimmed by 1 base and 1 base, with 20 bases remaining between them. This CDR3 has 18 amino acids. Germline CDR1 is SGHAT and CDR2 is FQNNGV. This chain joins TRBV11-2 and TRBJ2-7; weak D call: TRBD1 (6 bases). The source of this sequence is a man aged 18 to 29 in good health and CMV-seronegative. The sequencing sample was made of PBMCs. CDR3 amino acids: CASSLVPVRRGGSYEQYF. As DNA, the CDR3 is TGTGCCAGCAGCTTAGTCCCCGTAAGGAGAGGGGGATCCTACGAGCAGTACTTC.